The 8 T cell receptor beta chains below were found in one sample sequenced in a study of CD4 T cells in relation to SARS-CoV-2 and coronaviruses. Assay used: immunoSEQ multiplex PCR; TCRdb lists only in-frame clones, some missing. Of about 36,000 clones listed, over 65% were seen once; the top ten hold 2.8%. These receptors have no known antigen. The sample was memory CD4+ T cells from PBMCs, cultured in vitro. The source is an adult with COVID-19.

This clone is a singleton in its sample. J is TRBJ2-7 and V is TRBV3-1 (or the pseudogene TRBV3-2), with 8 positions matching TRBD2. V lost 8 bases to trimming and J lost 0 bases; unmatched junction nucleotides: 9. The CDR3 extends over 15 amino acids. Per germline, CDR1 LGHDT and CDR2 YNNKEL (reference sequence). CDR3 coding DNA: TGTGCCAGCCCTAGCGGGCCCTTTTTCTCCTACGAGCAGTACTTC. Amino acids: CASPSGPFFSYEQYF.

This clone was observed a single time. The chain employs TRBV4-2 and TRBJ2-3; 8 bases match TRBD2. CDR1 is LGHNA and CDR2 is YNFKEQ in the germline V gene. CDR3 length: 14 amino acids. V shed 2 bases, J shed 5 bases, and the junction held 3 bases outside the gene matches. CDR3 coding DNA: TGTGCCAGCAGCCAAAGCGGGAGTATAGATACGCAGTATTTT. It is translated as CASSQSGSIDTQYF.

The rearrangement uses TRBV19 and TRBJ2-7, with D maybe TRBD1 (6 bases). Germline V gives CDR1 LNHDA, CDR2 SQIVND (reference sequence). V gave up 4 bases and J gave up 6 bases, with 13 bases separating them. The CDR3 runs 13 residues. The CDR3 DNA reads as TGTGCCAGTAGTACACAGGGTAGGTCCGAGCAGTACTTC. Its translation: CASSTQGRSEQYF.

The sample holds one count of this clone. The rearrangement joins TRBV7-9 to TRBJ2-2; D may be TRBD2 (5 bases). There are 14 residues in the CDR3. The ends were cut back, 3 bases at V and 4 bases at J, with 9 bases in the middle. Per germline, CDR1 SEHNR and CDR2 FQNEAQ (reference sequence). The CDR3 DNA reads as TGTGCCAGCAGCTTCGGGGAAGCCACCGGGGAGCTGTTTTTT. Amino acid sequence: CASSFGEATGELFF.

The chain couples TRBV18 to TRBJ1-6; no definite D call. Trimming took off 0 bases at V and 6 bases at J, with 0 bases between the two ends. Germline loops: CDR1 KGHSH, CDR2 LQKENI. CDR3 length equals 12 residues. The CDR3 nucleotides are TGTGCCAGCTCACCACCTAATTCACCCCTCCACTTT. It specifies CASSPPNSPLHF.

This chain uses TRBV7-9 with TRBJ2-2; D perhaps matches TRBD1 (6 bases). The CDR3 contains 14 residues. The germline CDR1 and CDR2 sequences are SEHNR and FQNEAQ (reference sequence). V dropped 5 bases and J dropped 6 bases, with 13 bases sitting between them. The CDR3 is CASSPTGLPGELFF. The CDR3 DNA follows: TGTGCCAGCAGCCCGACAGGATTACCCGGGGAGCTGTTTTTT.

The chain uses TRBV27 and TRBJ2-2; D call uncertain. Germline V gene sequence: CDR1 MNHEY, CDR2 SMNVEV (reference sequence). The V and J ends lost 6 bases and 6 bases respectively, with 8 bases between them. The CDR3 contains 12 residues. DNA for the CDR3: TGTGCCAGCAGCTCAACAGCCGGGGAGCTGTTTTTT. Its protein is CASSSTAGELFF.

With respect to this clone: Other DNA sequences in the same sample also yield this CDR3. The V gene is TRBV19, the J gene TRBJ2-6; D is ambiguous. Between the trimmed V and J ends, which lost 3 bases and 0 bases, there was a span of 0 bases. The CDR3 loop spans 13 amino acids. Germline CDR1 and CDR2: LNHDA and SQIVND (reference sequence). The CDR3, as DNA: TGTGCCAGTAGTATCTCTGGGGCCAACGTCCTGACTTTC. Its protein is CASSISGANVLTF. Variable domain in full (rest from reference TRBV19 and TRBJ2-6): DGGITQSPKYLFRKEGQNVTLSCEQNLNHDAMYWYRQDPGQGLRLIYYSQIVNDFQKGDIAEGYSVSREKKESFPLTVTSAQKNPTAFYLCASSISGANVLTFGAGSRLTVL.